The 16 T cell receptor beta chains listed next were all sequenced from one sample in a study of beta chain features in type 1 diabetes. Findings of the study overall: Shortening that was moderate but significant affected the TCRB CDR3s of Type 1 diabetes patients in all four CD4+ subsets.

For these TCRs, the target antigens are not known. The whole isolated RNA underwent reverse transcription, so sequencing captured expressed TCRB transcripts. Sequencing used immunoSEQ multiplex PCR; TCRdb keeps in-frame clones, though not all of them. The sample comprises around 70,000 clones, around 49% of which are singletons, and 0.7% rests with the top ten. The sequencing sample was made of central memory CD4+ T cells from blood. The receptors come from a man under 40 with type 1 diabetes.

This clone was observed a few times. The chain links TRBV18 to TRBJ2-7, with D hard to call. V was pared by 4 bases and J by 5 bases, with 12 bases between. CDR1 and CDR2 from the germline V gene are KGHSH and LQKENI. This CDR3 spans 13 amino acids. CDR3: CASSLGPTNEQYF. Here the CDR3 DNA reads TGTGCCAGCTCACTGGGCCCAACCAACGAGCAGTACTTC.

This CDR3 reads CASSPGGTGELFF. As DNA, the CDR3 is TGTGCCAGCTCACCAGGAGGGACCGGGGAGCTGTTTTTT. The chain employs TRBV18 and TRBJ2-2; D possibly corresponds to TRBD2 (6 bases). This CDR3 contains 13 residues. V gave up 2 bases and J gave up 5 bases, with 6 bases separating them. Germline loops: CDR1 KGHSH, CDR2 LQKENI.

The V and J genes are TRBV7-9 and TRBJ2-1, with 12 positions matching TRBD1. This CDR3 comprises 17 residues. The V gene's germline CDR1 is SEHNR and CDR2 FQNEAQ (reference sequence). V trimming: 5 bases; J trimming: 4 bases; junction bases outside the gene matches: 9. The CDR3 sequence is CASSRYRGQGAYNEQFF. CDR3 coding DNA: TGTGCCAGCAGCCGATACAGGGGACAGGGGGCTTACAATGAGCAGTTCTTC.

The chain is built from TRBV7-8 and TRBJ1-2; D call uncertain. The CDR3 spans 14 residues. V lost 3 bases and J lost 1, with 9 bases in between. Germline assignment: CDR1 SGHVS and CDR2 FQNEAQ. For the CDR3, the DNA is TGTGCCAGCAGCTTGGTCGGGGTTAACTATGGCTACACCTTC. Protein sequence: CASSLVGVNYGYTF.

The J gene is TRBJ2-1, the V gene TRBV5-6, with D perhaps TRBD2 (5 bases). The germline V gene encodes CDR1 SGHDT and CDR2 YYEEEE. The CDR3 runs to 14 residues. Trimming pared 0 bases from V and 10 bases from J, leaving 14 bases between. The CDR3: CASSLGTASGEQFF. As DNA, the CDR3 is TGTGCCAGCAGCTTGGGAACGGCGAGCGGCGAGCAGTTCTTC.

The V and J genes are TRBV7-2 and TRBJ1-1; 8 bases fit TRBD1. CDR1 and CDR2 from the germline V gene are SGHTA and FQGNSA. Unmatched junction bases numbered 9, after V lost 4 bases and J lost 2 bases. The CDR3 is made up of 16 amino acids. The CDR3 DNA reads as TGTGCCAGCAGCTCTTGGACAGGGCTGGGAAACACTGAAGCTTTCTTT. Its protein is CASSSWTGLGNTEAFF.

In this sample, this clone turned up a few times. The chain uses TRBV5-1 and TRBJ2-1; TRBD2 agrees at 8 bases. V shed 5 bases, J shed 8 bases, and the junction held 9 bases outside the gene matches. This CDR3 has 14 amino acids. Germline V lookup: CDR1 SGHRS, CDR2 YFSETQ. The CDR3 here is CASSPLARGDEQFF. In DNA, the CDR3 is TGCGCCAGCAGTCCCCTAGCGCGGGGGGATGAGCAGTTCTTC.

The J gene is TRBJ2-2, the V gene TRBV7-9; 8 bases match TRBD1. This CDR3 region has 13 residues. Germline trimming cut 11 bases from V and 3 bases from J; bases unmatched to any gene: 5. Germline values: CDR1 SEHNR, CDR2 FQNEAQ (reference sequence). DNA for the CDR3: TGTGCCGTGCCGGGACAGGACACCGGGGAGCTGTTTTTT. Translated: CAVPGQDTGELFF.

This clone was counted a few times. The rearrangement uses TRBV5-1 and TRBJ2-7, with 7 bases fitting TRBD1. Trimming removed 4 bases from V and 3 bases from J; junction bases left unmatched: 4. Germline assignment: CDR1 SGHRS and CDR2 YFSETQ. The CDR3 extends over 13 amino acids. CDR3 coding DNA: TGCGCCAGCAGCATGGACAGGATCTACGAGCAGTACTTC. Protein: CASSMDRIYEQYF.

The chain links TRBV6-1 to TRBJ2-7; 8 bases are shared with TRBD1. The CDR3 is 15 amino acids. V gave up 4 bases and J gave up 2 bases; unmatched junction bases: 7. Per the germline V gene, CDR1 is MNHNS and CDR2 is SASEGT. The CDR3 protein is CASSGGQGSTYEQYF. The CDR3 region has the DNA TGTGCCAGCAGTGGCGGACAGGGCAGTACCTACGAGCAGTACTTC.

The chain has TRBV29-1 and TRBJ1-1; D is unclear. Trimming stripped 4 bases from V and 1 base from J, with 4 bases between. The CDR3 consists of 11 residues. From germline, CDR1 is SQVTM and CDR2 ANQGSEA. The CDR3 region is CSVARNTEAFF. The CDR3 nucleotides are TGCAGCGTTGCTCGGAACACTGAAGCTTTCTTT.

The V and J genes are TRBV6-6 and TRBJ2-7, with TRBD2 matching over 7 bases. The ends lost 4 bases at V and 3 bases at J; junction bases unmatched: 6. Germline V gene lookup returns CDR1 MNHNY and CDR2 SVGAGI (reference sequence). The CDR3 runs to 14 residues. The CDR3 sequence: CASSSSGTNYEQYF. As DNA, the CDR3 is TGTGCCAGCAGTTCTAGCGGAACGAACTACGAGCAGTACTTC.

This clone has only a few counts. V gene TRBV30 combines with J gene TRBJ2-5; perhaps TRBD1 as D (5 bases). V was trimmed by 1 base and J by 2 bases, leaving 11 bases between them. The CDR3 contains 14 residues. In germline, CDR1 is GTSNPN, CDR2 SVGIG (reference sequence). For the CDR3, the DNA is TGTGCCTGGAGTGCCCGGACAAGGCAAGAGACCCAGTACTTC. Its translation is CAWSARTRQETQYF.

This clone was detected only a few times. The J gene is TRBJ2-1, the V gene TRBV14; 7 bases match TRBD1. The CDR3 covers 14 residues. The germline V gene has CDR1 SGHDN and CDR2 FVKESK. The V and J ends lost 3 bases and 4 bases, in that order; junction bases with no gene match: 3. The CDR3 DNA follows: TGTGCCAGCAGCCACCGGACAGGATACAATGAGCAGTTCTTC. Amino acid sequence: CASSHRTGYNEQFF.

This chain uses TRBV6-6 with TRBJ1-5, with TRBD1 matching 7 bases. V shed 8 bases and J 4 bases; nucleotides not matched to a gene: 5. Per germline, CDR1 MNHNY and CDR2 SVGAGI (reference sequence). The CDR3 contains 13 residues. CDR3 in amino acids: CASRGQMNQPQHF. CDR3 nucleotide sequence: TGTGCCAGCCGGGGACAGATGAATCAGCCCCAGCATTTT.

This clone has a handful of counts. This chain connects TRBV5-1 to TRBJ2-7, with TRBD1 matching over 7 bases. CDR1 is SGHRS, CDR2 YFSETQ, per germline. V shed 7 bases, J shed 3 bases, and the junction held 4 bases outside the gene matches. CDR3 length equals 12 residues. CDR3 nucleotides: TGCGCCAGCGGGGACAGCTTCTACGAGCAGTACTTC. Amino acid sequence: CASGDSFYEQYF.